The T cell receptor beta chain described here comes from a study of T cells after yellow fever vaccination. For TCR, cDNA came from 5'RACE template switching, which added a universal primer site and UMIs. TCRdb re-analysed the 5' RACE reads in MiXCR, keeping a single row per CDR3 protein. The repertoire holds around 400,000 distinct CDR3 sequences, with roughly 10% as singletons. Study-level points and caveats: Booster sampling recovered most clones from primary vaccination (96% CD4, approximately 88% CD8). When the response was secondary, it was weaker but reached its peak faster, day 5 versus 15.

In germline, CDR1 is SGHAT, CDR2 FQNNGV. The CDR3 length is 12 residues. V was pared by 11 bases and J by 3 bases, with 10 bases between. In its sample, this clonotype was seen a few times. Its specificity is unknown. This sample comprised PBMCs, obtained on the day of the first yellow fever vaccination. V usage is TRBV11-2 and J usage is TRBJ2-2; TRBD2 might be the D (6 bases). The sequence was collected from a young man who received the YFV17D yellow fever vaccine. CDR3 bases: TGTGCCGGGGGGACCTACACCGGGGAGCTGTTTTTT. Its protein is CAGGTYTGELFF.